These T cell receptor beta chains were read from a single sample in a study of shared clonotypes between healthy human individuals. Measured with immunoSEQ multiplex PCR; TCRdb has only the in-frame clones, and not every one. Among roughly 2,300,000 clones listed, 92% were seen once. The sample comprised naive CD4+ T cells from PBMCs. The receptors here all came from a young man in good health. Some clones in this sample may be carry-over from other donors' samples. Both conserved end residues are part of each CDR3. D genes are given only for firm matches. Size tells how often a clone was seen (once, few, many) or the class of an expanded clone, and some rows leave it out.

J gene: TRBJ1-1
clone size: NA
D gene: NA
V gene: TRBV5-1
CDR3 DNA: TGCGCCAGCAGCTTGGGACCGTCGAACACTGAAGCTTTCTTT
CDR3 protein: CASSLGPSNTEAFF

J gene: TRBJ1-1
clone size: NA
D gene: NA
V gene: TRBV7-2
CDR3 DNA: TGTGCCAGCAGACCCTTCTGGGGGAACACTGAAGCTTTCTTT
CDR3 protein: CASRPFWGNTEAFF

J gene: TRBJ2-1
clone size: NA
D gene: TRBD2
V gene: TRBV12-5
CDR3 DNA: TGTGCTAGTGGTTTGGTCCCCGGGACTAGCTTGGGTCGGAATGAGCAGTTCTTC
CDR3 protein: CASGLVPGTSLGRNEQFF

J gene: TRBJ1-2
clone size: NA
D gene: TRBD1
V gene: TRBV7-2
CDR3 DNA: TGTGCCAGCAGCATTACAGGGGTCAACTATGGCTACACCTTC
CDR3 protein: CASSITGVNYGYTF

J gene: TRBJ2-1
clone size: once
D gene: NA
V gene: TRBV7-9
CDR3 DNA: TGTGCCAGCAGCTACGAGGGGGGTTCCTACAATGAGCAGTTCTTC
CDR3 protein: CASSYEGGSYNEQFF

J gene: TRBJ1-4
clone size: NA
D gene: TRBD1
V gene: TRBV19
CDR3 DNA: TGTGCCAGTTCGACAGGGTCTAATGAAAAACTGTTTTTT
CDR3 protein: CASSTGSNEKLFF

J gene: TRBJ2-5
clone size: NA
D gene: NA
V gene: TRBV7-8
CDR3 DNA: TGTGCCAGCAGCCCCCATCGGACCCCCGGGGAGACCCAGTACTTC
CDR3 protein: CASSPHRTPGETQYF

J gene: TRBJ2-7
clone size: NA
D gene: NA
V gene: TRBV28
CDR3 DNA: TGTGCCAGCAGTTTTGGGGCGGGGCTAGACGAGCAGTACTTC
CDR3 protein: CASSFGAGLDEQYF

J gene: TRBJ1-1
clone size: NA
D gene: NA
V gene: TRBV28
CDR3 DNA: TGTGCCAGCAGTTCGGGGGGGATAGGAACTGAAGCTTTCTTT
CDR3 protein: CASSSGGIGTEAFF

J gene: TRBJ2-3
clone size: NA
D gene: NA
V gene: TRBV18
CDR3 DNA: TGTGCCAGCTCGTGGGGAGCGACAGATACGCAGTATTTT
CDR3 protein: CASSWGATDTQYF

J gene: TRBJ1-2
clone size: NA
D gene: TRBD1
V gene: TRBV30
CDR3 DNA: TGTGCCTGGAGTGCAGGGGGTTGGGGCTACACCTTC
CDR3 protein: CAWSAGGWGYTF

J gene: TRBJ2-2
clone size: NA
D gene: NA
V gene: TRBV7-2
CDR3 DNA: TGTGCCAGCAGCTTTAACACGAACACCGGGGAGCTGTTTTTT
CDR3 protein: CASSFNTNTGELFF

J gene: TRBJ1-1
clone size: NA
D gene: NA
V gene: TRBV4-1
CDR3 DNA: TGCGCCAGCAGCAGGGGGACGACAGCCTTGAACACTGAAGCTTTCTTT
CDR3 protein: CASSRGTTALNTEAFF

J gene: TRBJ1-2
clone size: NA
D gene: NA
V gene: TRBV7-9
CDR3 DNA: TGTGCCAGCAGCTTAGATGTCTATGGCTACACCTTC
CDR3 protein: CASSLDVYGYTF

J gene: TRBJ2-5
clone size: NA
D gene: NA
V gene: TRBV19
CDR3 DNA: TGTGCCAGTACCCCAGAAGGGCAAGAGACCCAGTACTTC
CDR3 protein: CASTPEGQETQYF

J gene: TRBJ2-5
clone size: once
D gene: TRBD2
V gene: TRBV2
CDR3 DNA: TGTGCCAGCAGTGAAGGGGGACTAGCGTTAGAGACCCAGTACTTC
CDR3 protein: CASSEGGLALETQYF

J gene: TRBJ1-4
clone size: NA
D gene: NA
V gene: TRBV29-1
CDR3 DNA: TGCAGCGTCCTGGGTCCTACAACTAATGAAAAACTGTTTTTT
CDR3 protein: CSVLGPTTNEKLFF